This T cell receptor (beta chain) was profiled in a study of T-cell reconstitution after alpha-beta-depleted transplantation in children. The TCRbeta library incorporated unique molecular identifiers. TCRdb itself ran the PCR reads through MiXCR, one entry per CDR3 protein. The sample shows approximately 250,000 distinct CDR3 sequences, 9.7% of them seen only once. Germline V lookup: CDR1 SGHRS, CDR2 YFSETQ. V was clipped by 0 bases and J by 12 bases, with 18 bases between them. CDR3 length: 14 amino acids. This TCR derives from a human donor who donated a stem cell graft to a child with SCID. Source: PBMCs from the stem cell graft donor, taken from the stem cell graft. The chain links TRBV5-1 to TRBJ1-2; maybe TRBD1 (5 bases). The CDR3 nucleotides read TGCGCCAGCAGCTTGGGGACGTCTTTTTGGGGCGACACCTTC. The encoded protein is CASSLGTSFWGDTF.